This TCR beta chain is from a study of blood T cell repertoires in COVID-19. Overall study context: Sites across the United States, Italy and Spain contributed samples from acute and convalescent COVID-19. Sources were T cells, B-cell-depleted T cells, or PBMCs; the material itself was cDNA or gDNA.

The V segment lost 4 bases and the J segment 3 bases; nucleotides outside the gene matches: 3. The CDR3 has 15 residues. CDR1 and CDR2 (germline): LNHNV, YYDKDF (reference sequence). Original handling: Estimated nucleated cell counts came from reference gene primer amplification. Sequencing was performed with immunoSEQ multiplex PCR; in TCRdb, only in-frame clones are kept and a portion is missing. The V and J calls and clone size come from that table; D and trimming were worked out from the DNA. The sample shows approximately 52,000 clones, about 88% of them seen only once. This sequence was found in a man aged 55 to 69 with acute or convalescent COVID-19. The material sequenced was peripheral blood. The chain is built from TRBV15 and TRBJ1-1; 12 bases line up with TRBD1. CDR3 DNA: TGTGCCACCAGCACCTGGGACAGGGGGCACACTGAAGCTTTCTTT. Translating it yields CATSTWDRGHTEAFF.